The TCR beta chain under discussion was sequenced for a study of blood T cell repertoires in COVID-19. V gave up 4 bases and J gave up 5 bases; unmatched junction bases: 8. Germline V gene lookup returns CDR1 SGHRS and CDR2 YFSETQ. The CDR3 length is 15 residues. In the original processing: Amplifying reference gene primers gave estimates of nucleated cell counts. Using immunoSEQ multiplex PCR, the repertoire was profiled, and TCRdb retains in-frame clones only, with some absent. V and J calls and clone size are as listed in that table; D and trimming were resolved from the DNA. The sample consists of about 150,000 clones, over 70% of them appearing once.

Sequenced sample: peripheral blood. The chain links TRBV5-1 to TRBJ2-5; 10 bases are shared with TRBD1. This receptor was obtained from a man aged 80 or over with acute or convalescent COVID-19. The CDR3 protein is CASSPSGGQGETQYF. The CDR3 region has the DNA TGCGCCAGCAGCCCAAGTGGGGGACAGGGGGAGACCCAGTACTTC.